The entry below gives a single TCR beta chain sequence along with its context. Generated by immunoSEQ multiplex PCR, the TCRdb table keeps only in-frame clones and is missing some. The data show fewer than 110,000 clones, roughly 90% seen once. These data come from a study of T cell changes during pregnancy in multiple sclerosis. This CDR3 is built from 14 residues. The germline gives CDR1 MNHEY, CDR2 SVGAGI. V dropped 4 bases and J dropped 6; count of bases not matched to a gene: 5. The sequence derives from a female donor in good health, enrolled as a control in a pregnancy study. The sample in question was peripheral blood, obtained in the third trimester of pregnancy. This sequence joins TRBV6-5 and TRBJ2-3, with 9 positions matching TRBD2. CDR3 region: CASSLAGAGDTQYF. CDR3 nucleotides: TGTGCCAGCAGTTTAGCGGGGGCGGGGGATACGCAGTATTTT.